The sequence of this T cell receptor beta chain was determined in a study of cytomegalovirus exposure and HLA in healthy donors. General study points: A prior analysis recorded that most TCR beta V segments were productive about 87% or about 30% of the time. V- and J-gene trimming in TCR beta was tied to a missense DCLRE1C variant by an analysis performed later.

The CDR3 is made up of 16 amino acids. CDR1 is SGHNT, CDR2 YYREEE, per germline (reference sequence). J lost 3 bases, V lost 0 bases, and 8 bases had no gene match. Comments on this clone: The antigen remains undetermined.

The PCR was carried out with 60 Vbeta primers and 13 Jbeta primers. The protocol was immunoSEQ multiplex PCR, while the TCRdb copy is restricted to in-frame clones and leaves out a portion. The sample lists some 250,000 clones; roughly 87% were seen once. Input material: PBMCs. The rearrangement links TRBV5-4 to TRBJ2-5; 7 bases map to TRBD2. This TCR derives from a woman aged 40 to 50 in good health and CMV-seropositive. CDR3 nucleotides: TGTGCCAGCAGCTTGGCCAACGGGGGAGGGAAAGAGACCCAGTACTTC. Amino acids: CASSLANGGGKETQYF.